These 28 T cell receptor beta chains share one sample of origin, sequenced in a study of blood T cell repertoires in COVID-19. Assay: immunoSEQ multiplex PCR; the TCRdb copy retains only in-frame clones and omits some. The table shows about 230,000 clones, with roughly 82% occurring only once. The material sequenced was peripheral blood. The receptors were sampled from a middle-aged woman who had recovered from COVID-19.

This chain links TRBV3-1 (or the pseudogene TRBV3-2) with TRBJ1-3, with 8 bases aligning to TRBD1. The CDR3 is 17 residues long. The J segment lost 1 base and the V segment lost 0 bases, leaving 5 bases of the junction unmatched. Germline V gene sequence: CDR1 LGHDT, CDR2 YNNKEL (reference sequence). CDR3 protein: CASSQEPGQVSGNTIYF. As DNA, the CDR3 is TGTGCCAGCAGCCAAGAACCGGGACAGGTATCTGGAAACACCATATATTTT.

This chain links TRBV3-1 (or the pseudogene TRBV3-2) with TRBJ2-1; 8 positions match TRBD2. Germline values: CDR1 LGHDT, CDR2 YNNKEL (reference sequence). This CDR3 region has 16 residues. V shed 5 bases, J shed 6 bases, and the junction held 12 bases outside the gene matches. The CDR3 sequence: CASSRGFRGGFNEQFF. Written as DNA, the CDR3 is TGTGCCAGCAGCAGAGGGTTCCGCGGGGGGTTCAATGAGCAGTTCTTC.

This clone was observed a few times. The chain recombines TRBV19 with TRBJ1-2; no definite D call. Per germline, CDR1 LNHDA and CDR2 SQIVND (reference sequence). The CDR3 consists of 12 residues. V lost 6 bases to trimming and J lost 6 bases, with 11 bases between them. The CDR3 region is CASSPGIHGYTF. DNA for the CDR3: TGTGCCAGTAGCCCCGGGATACATGGCTACACCTTC.

The chain recombines TRBV19 with TRBJ2-1, with 8 bases matching TRBD1. This CDR3 has 16 residues. Per germline, CDR1 LNHDA and CDR2 SQIVND (reference sequence). The junction had 8 bases not matched to a gene; V was cut back by 1 base and J by 6 bases. This chain's CDR3 is CASSIADRALGNEQFF. Here the CDR3 DNA reads TGTGCCAGTAGTATAGCGGACAGGGCGCTTGGCAATGAGCAGTTCTTC.

The chain recombines TRBV3-1 (or the pseudogene TRBV3-2) with TRBJ2-7, with D possibly being TRBD1 (6 bases). The CDR3 length is 14 residues. CDR1 and CDR2 (germline): LGHDT, YNNKEL (reference sequence). V was pared by 0 bases and J by 2 bases, with 8 bases between. CDR3 coding DNA: TGTGCCAGCAGCCAAGACAGGGGAGCCTACGAGCAGTACTTC. Protein: CASSQDRGAYEQYF.

A few counts support this clone. CDR3 in amino acids: CASSLGGGQTPTQYF. CDR3 bases: TGCGCCAGCAGCTTGGGGGGTGGACAGACGCCGACCCAGTACTTC. The V call is TRBV5-1, the J call TRBJ2-5, with a tentative D call TRBD1 (6 bases). Trimming took 0 bases from V and 7 from J, leaving 16 bases between them. Germline lookup yields CDR1 SGHRS and CDR2 YFSETQ. The CDR3 length is 15 residues.

V is TRBV7-3 and J is TRBJ1-1, with no clear D. CDR1 and CDR2 (germline): SGHTA, FQGTGA. The V end was cut by 4 bases, the J end by 4 bases, with 10 bases between. The CDR3 covers 13 residues. The CDR3 nucleotides are TGTGCCAGCAGCTCCCGGGGTATCACTGAAGCTTTCTTT. This gives the protein CASSSRGITEAFF.

The chain uses TRBV5-1 and TRBJ1-4, with TRBD1 identical over 7 bases. Trimming took 4 bases from V and 6 from J; bases not matched to a gene: 6. The CDR3 spans 14 residues. Germline lookup yields CDR1 SGHRS and CDR2 YFSETQ. The DNA of the CDR3 is TGCGCCAGCAGCATGGACAGGTCAGATGAAAAACTGTTTTTT. It encodes CASSMDRSDEKLFF.

This clone was counted only a few times. The rearrangement joins TRBV21-1 to TRBJ1-1; no check of the table's D call, TRBD1, against the DNA was made. TRBV21-1 is a pseudogene. The CDR3 length is 15 residues. The CDR3 sequence is CASSKIQQGNTEAFF. DNA of the CDR3: TGTGCCAGCAGCAAGATTCAACAGGGGAACACTGAAGCTTTCTTT.

The chain links TRBV5-1 to TRBJ2-3; 7 bases are a match to TRBD1. Germline V gene lookup returns CDR1 SGHRS and CDR2 YFSETQ. The V gene end was trimmed by 4 bases and the J gene end by 1 base; junction bases not matched to a gene: 6. CDR3 length equals 15 residues. CDR3 loop: CASSMTGLGTDTQYF. The CDR3 DNA reads as TGCGCCAGCAGCATGACAGGGCTCGGCACAGATACGCAGTATTTT. The full variable domain, its missing parts supplied by reference TRBV5-1 and TRBJ2-3, is KAGVTQTPRYLIKTRGQQVTLSCSPISGHRSVSWYQQTPGQGLQFLFEYFSETQRNKGNFPGRFSGRQFSNSRSEMNVSTLELGDSALYLCASSMTGLGTDTQYFGPGTRLTVL.

CDR3 sequence: CSASGGARNEQFF. The CDR3 coding sequence is TGCAGCGCTAGCGGGGGGGCGAGAAATGAGCAGTTCTTC. The chain carries TRBV29-1 and TRBJ2-1, with 12 nucleotides matching TRBD2. Trimming removed 7 bases from V and 7 bases from J; junction bases left unmatched: 5. The CDR3 is made up of 13 amino acids. Germline CDR1 reads SQVTM; CDR2 reads ANQGSEA.

The rearrangement uses TRBV30 and TRBJ2-7; D is unclear. The CDR3 contains 12 residues. V was clipped by 0 bases and J by 4 bases, with 7 bases between them. Germline V lookup: CDR1 GTSNPN, CDR2 SVGIG (reference sequence). CDR3 sequence (DNA): TGTGCCTGGAGTGTAACTGCATACGAGCAGTACTTC. Translating gives CAWSVTAYEQYF.

This clone was counted once. V gene TRBV9 combines with J gene TRBJ2-7, with 9 bases lining up with TRBD2. Looked up from germline, CDR1 is SGDLS and CDR2 is YYNGEE. J gave up 5 bases and V 0 bases, and 6 bases lay outside the gene matches. The CDR3 consists of 15 residues. The CDR3 here is CASSVGGGAFNEQYF. CDR3 coding DNA: TGTGCCAGCAGCGTAGGCGGGGGGGCCTTTAACGAGCAGTACTTC. The full variable domain, with the rest looked up from reference TRBV9 and TRBJ2-7, is DSGVTQTPKHLITATGQRVTLRCSPRSGDLSVYWYQQSLDQGLQFLIQYYNGEERAKGNILERFSAQQFPDLHSELNLSSLELGDSALYFCASSVGGGAFNEQYFGPGTRLTVT.

The V call is TRBV3-1 (or the pseudogene TRBV3-2), the J call TRBJ2-4; a possible D gene is TRBD1 (5 bases). Germline values: CDR1 LGHDT, CDR2 YNNKEL (reference sequence). V gave up 5 bases and J gave up 4 bases, with 15 bases separating them. This CDR3 has 15 amino acids. DNA of the CDR3: TGTGCCAGCAGCTTCGCCGCGGACACAAAAAACATTCAGTACTTC. Its translation: CASSFAADTKNIQYF.

The chain has TRBV19 and TRBJ2-7; D uncertain. Germline CDR1 LNHDA, CDR2 SQIVND (reference sequence). CDR3 size: 15 residues. The V gene lost 4 bases and the J gene lost 0 bases, with 13 bases spanning the gap. CDR3: CASSSSLSSSYEQYF. For the CDR3, the DNA is TGTGCCAGTAGTAGTTCGCTGAGCTCCTCCTACGAGCAGTACTTC.

This sequence joins TRBV6-2 or TRBV6-3 and TRBJ2-5; 10 bases fit TRBD2. This CDR3 contains 14 residues. CDR1 MNHEY and CDR2 SVGEGT come from the germline V gene. Trimming at V came to 7 bases and at J to 5 bases, leaving 7 bases not matched to a gene. DNA for the CDR3: TGTGCCAGCATCCCTAGCGGGGGCTGGGAGACCCAGTACTTC. This sequence encodes CASIPSGGWETQYF.

The chain joins TRBV5-1 to TRBJ1-1; no clear D. Between the trimmed V and J ends, which lost 5 bases and 7 bases, there was a span of 9 bases. Germline CDR1 reads SGHRS; CDR2 reads YFSETQ. CDR3 length equals 11 residues. In nucleotides, the CDR3 is TGCGCCAGCAGGGGAGTTTATGAAGCTTTCTTT. It specifies CASRGVYEAFF. The whole variable domain, remainder taken from reference TRBV5-1 and TRBJ1-1, is KAGVTQTPRYLIKTRGQQVTLSCSPISGHRSVSWYQQTPGQGLQFLFEYFSETQRNKGNFPGRFSGRQFSNSRSEMNVSTLELGDSALYLCASRGVYEAFFGQGTRLTVV.

The gene calls are TRBV10-3 and TRBJ2-7, with 9 nucleotides matching TRBD2. Looked up from germline, CDR1 is ENHRY and CDR2 is SYGVKD. V trimming: 4 bases; J trimming: 3 bases; junction bases outside the gene matches: 1. This CDR3 is built from 13 residues. The CDR3 DNA sequence: TGTGCCATCAGTGGGACTAGCGACTACGAGCAGTACTTC. This translates into CAISGTSDYEQYF.

CDR3 coding DNA: TGCAGTGCTAGTCCCGGGAGTATCCAAGAGACCCAGTACTTC. Protein sequence: CSASPGSIQETQYF. The chain has TRBV20-1 and TRBJ2-5; D is possibly TRBD2 (6 bases). Germline V lookup: CDR1 DFQATT, CDR2 SNEGSKA (reference sequence). CDR3 length equals 14 residues. With 3 bases removed from V and 1 base from J, the gap between germline ends came to 12 bases.

The CDR3 loop reads CASTYRPGGYTEAFF. The DNA of the CDR3 is TGTGCCAGCACATACAGACCAGGGGGCTACACTGAAGCTTTCTTT. V is TRBV28 and J is TRBJ1-1; TRBD1 matches 8 bases. The CDR3 totals 15 residues. Trimming at V came to 7 bases and at J to 3 bases, leaving 10 bases not matched to a gene. Germline-derived CDR1 and CDR2 are MDHEN and SYDVKM.

The rearrangement uses TRBV9 and TRBJ2-3; TRBD2 matches 8 bases. CDR3 length: 17 amino acids. Germline assignment: CDR1 SGDLS and CDR2 YYNGEE. V shed 0 bases, J shed 4 bases, and the junction held 10 bases outside the gene matches. CDR3 amino acids: CASSVATGGRGADTQYF. In DNA form, the CDR3 reads TGTGCCAGCAGCGTAGCTACGGGGGGGCGCGGGGCAGATACGCAGTATTTT.

This chain links TRBV6-2 or TRBV6-3 with TRBJ1-5; a possible D gene is TRBD1 (5 bases). The CDR3 is 17 amino acids. Germline V lookup: CDR1 MNHEY, CDR2 SVGEGT. Trimming removed 0 bases from V and 7 bases from J, with 19 bases in between. CDR3 sequence (DNA): TGTGCCAGCAGTTACTCTCCGGACATGGGGCTAGGACAGCCCCAGCATTTT. It translates to CASSYSPDMGLGQPQHF.

The J gene is TRBJ2-7, the V gene TRBV28, with D possibly matching TRBD2 (8 bases). V gave up 1 base and J gave up 6 bases, with 19 bases separating them. This CDR3 has 16 amino acids. Germline V lookup: CDR1 MDHEN, CDR2 SYDVKM. CDR3 nucleotide sequence: TGTGCCAGCAGTTTATCCCGGGGGGGAGGGGGCTCCGAGCAGTACTTC. Protein product: CASSLSRGGGGSEQYF.

The chain employs TRBV9 and TRBJ2-1; TRBD1 matches 10 bases. CDR3 length: 18 residues. The V segment lost 3 bases and the J segment 2 bases; nucleotides outside the gene matches: 11. The germline CDR1 and CDR2 sequences are SGDLS and YYNGEE. CDR3 sequence reads: CASSETGGPQSTYNEQFF. In nucleotides, the CDR3 is TGTGCCAGCAGCGAGACAGGGGGCCCGCAGTCCACCTACAATGAGCAGTTCTTC.

The genes are TRBV5-6 and TRBJ1-6, with D perhaps TRBD1 (5 bases). V lost 0 bases and J 7 bases, leaving 14 bases between the germline ends. Germline CDR1 is SGHDT and CDR2 is YYEEEE. The CDR3 has 16 amino acids. CDR3 amino acids: CASSLERQSPNSPLHF. For the CDR3, the DNA is TGTGCCAGCAGCTTGGAGCGACAGAGCCCCAATTCACCCCTCCACTTT. The variable domain in full, completed from reference TRBV5-6 and TRBJ1-6, reads DAGVTQSPTHLIKTRGQQVTLRCSPKSGHDTVSWYQQALGQGPQFIFQYYEEEERQRGNFPDRFSGHQFPNYSSELNVNALLLGDSALYLCASSLERQSPNSPLHFGNGTRLTVT.

This clone occurred once. The chain is built from TRBV10-3 and TRBJ2-7; TRBD2 is a possible D gene (5 bases). The germline CDR1 and CDR2 sequences are ENHRY and SYGVKD. This CDR3 has 16 residues. Deletions cut 2 bases from V and 2 bases from J, with 16 bases between. The CDR3 region is CAISEEARTGTYEQYF. The CDR3 coding sequence is TGTGCCATCAGTGAGGAAGCCCGCACGGGGACCTACGAGCAGTACTTC.

The chain combines TRBV18 with TRBJ1-1, with 7 bases fitting TRBD1. The CDR3 loop spans 15 amino acids. J lost 0 bases, V lost 0 bases, and 1 base had no gene match. CDR1 is KGHSH and CDR2 is LQKENI in the germline V gene. As DNA, the CDR3 is TGTGCCAGCTCACCACCAGGGGGCGTGAACACTGAAGCTTTCTTT. This encodes CASSPPGGVNTEAFF. Supplemented by reference TRBV18 and TRBJ1-1, the full variable domain reads NAGVMQNPRHLVRRRGQEARLRCSPMKGHSHVYWYRQLPEEGLKFMVYLQKENIIDESGMPKERFSAEFPKEGPSILRIQQVVRGDSAAYFCASSPPGGVNTEAFFGQGTRLTVV.

V usage is TRBV11-2 and J usage is TRBJ2-7; TRBD1 agrees at 10 bases. In germline, CDR1 is SGHAT, CDR2 FQNNGV. With 4 bases clipped from V and 3 bases from J, the junction kept 12 bases outside the gene matches. The CDR3 runs to 17 residues. CDR3 region: CASSSRFSGTGVYEQYF. In nucleotides, the CDR3 is TGTGCCAGCAGCTCACGGTTCTCCGGGACAGGGGTCTACGAGCAGTACTTC.